Below, 25 T cell receptor beta chains from the same sample are listed, as sequenced in a study of patients and donors after allogeneic stem cell transplantation. In TCRdb, the RT-PCR reads were re-called with MiXCR into one record per CDR3 protein. Among about 39,000 distinct CDR3 sequences listed, roughly 30% were seen once. Sequenced: blood, either unsorted or a sorted T cell fraction (not recorded which). The receptors derive from a human donor who was either an allogeneic HSCT recipient or a stem cell or donor lymphocyte infusion donor (not recorded which). It is not recorded whose cells these are; they may come from a transplant donor.

This sequence joins TRBV12-3 or TRBV12-4 and TRBJ1-6; 7 nucleotides line up with TRBD1. CDR3 size: 14 residues. Germline trimming cut 6 bases from V and 7 bases from J; bases unmatched to any gene: 6. CDR3 sequence reads: CASRYRGGNSPLHF. CDR3 nucleotides: TGTGCCAGCAGATACAGGGGAGGAAATTCACCCCTCCACTTT.

V gene TRBV7-9 combines with J gene TRBJ2-1, with TRBD2 matching 11 bases. The CDR3 runs 18 residues. V lost 1 base to trimming and J lost 4 bases; unmatched junction nucleotides: 9. Germline lookup yields CDR1 SEHNR and CDR2 FQNEAQ (reference sequence). The CDR3 loop reads CASSLGPGTSGSYNEQFF. CDR3 nucleotides: TGTGCCAGCAGCTTAGGCCCTGGGACTAGCGGATCTTACAATGAGCAGTTCTTC.

This clonotype was found a few times. This chain connects TRBV7-9 to TRBJ1-2; 7 bases align to TRBD1. Germline CDR1 reads SEHNR; CDR2 reads FQNEAQ (reference sequence). CDR3 size: 18 residues. Trimming at V came to 2 bases and at J to 4 bases, leaving 16 bases not matched to a gene. CDR3 DNA sequence: TGTGCCAGCAGCTTAAATAGAGTAGGGGGCCCTCCCCTCTATGGCTACACCTTC. Amino acids: CASSLNRVGGPPLYGYTF.

This clonotype was detected ten times or more. The V and J genes are TRBV4-3 and TRBJ1-1; D possibly corresponds to TRBD1 (5 bases). The CDR3 spans 14 residues. V lost 0 bases, J lost 11 bases, and 16 bases lay in between. CDR1 and CDR2 from the germline V gene are LGHNA and YSLEER. The CDR3 nucleotides read TGCGCCAGCAGCCAAGACCTGGGGCCTTTGCGGGCTTTCTTT. It codes for CASSQDLGPLRAFF.

V usage is TRBV4-3 and J usage is TRBJ2-3; the D is unclear. Germline V gene lookup returns CDR1 LGHNA and CDR2 YSLEER. The CDR3 is made up of 19 amino acids. V lost 3 bases and J 4 bases, leaving 26 bases between the germline ends. The CDR3 sequence: CASSQRRKTGQRWADTQYF. Here the CDR3 DNA reads TGCGCCAGCAGCCAGAGAAGGAAGACTGGCCAAAGATGGGCAGATACGCAGTATTTT.

This clonotype was seen more than once but under ten times. CDR3 amino acids: CASSQDMTYNEQFF. The DNA for the CDR3 is TGTGCCAGCAGCCAAGATATGACCTACAATGAGCAGTTCTTC. V and J are TRBV4-2 and TRBJ2-1, with no clear D. This CDR3 is 14 amino acids long. Germline assignment: CDR1 LGHNA and CDR2 YNFKEQ. V was clipped by 0 bases and J by 2 bases, with 5 bases between them.

V usage is TRBV28 and J usage is TRBJ1-2; 10 bases align to TRBD1. V shed 5 bases, J shed 2 bases, and the junction held 14 bases outside the gene matches. CDR1 and CDR2 (germline): MDHEN, SYDVKM. The CDR3 has 18 amino acids. The CDR3 loop is CASSPTGGWFSQNYGYTF. The CDR3, as DNA: TGTGCCAGCAGTCCGACAGGGGGCTGGTTCTCTCAGAACTATGGCTACACCTTC.

This clonotype appeared once. The genes are TRBV9 and TRBJ2-2; D is perhaps TRBD2 (5 bases). CDR1 is SGDLS and CDR2 is YYNGEE in the germline V gene. This CDR3 contains 16 residues. V lost 3 bases and J lost 5, with 17 bases in between. The CDR3 loop is CASSGPSGTFTGELFF. The DNA of the CDR3 is TGTGCCAGCAGCGGCCCCAGCGGTACGTTTACCGGGGAGCTGTTTTTT.

This clonotype has more than one count but fewer than ten. The CDR3 coding sequence is TGCAGTGCTAGATTGGCGCCGAGCACAGATACGCAGTATTTT. This sequence encodes CSARLAPSTDTQYF. The chain recombines TRBV20-1 with TRBJ2-3; D is unclear. Germline CDR1 is DFQATT and CDR2 is SNEGSKA (reference sequence). V shed 2 bases and J shed 0 bases, with 9 bases lying between them. This CDR3 region has 14 residues.

This chain joins TRBV13 and TRBJ1-2; D is perhaps TRBD1 (5 bases). Germline CDR1 and CDR2: PRHDT and FYEKMQ (reference sequence). Trimming removed 2 bases from V and 2 bases from J, with 9 bases in between. CDR3 length: 14 residues. The CDR3 DNA reads TGTGCCAGCAGCTTAAACAGGCGGAACTATGGCTACACCTTC. The encoded protein is CASSLNRRNYGYTF.

This clonotype was seen a few times. The CDR3 DNA follows: TGTGCCAGCTCACTCGGACTAGCGGGGAACACCGGGGAGCTGTTTTTT. This sequence encodes CASSLGLAGNTGELFF. This chain joins TRBV18 and TRBJ2-2, with 11 nucleotides matching TRBD2. The CDR3 runs to 16 residues. Trimming took 4 bases from V and 1 from J; bases not matched to a gene: 2. Germline loops: CDR1 KGHSH, CDR2 LQKENI.

This clonotype came up many times. The chain uses TRBV25-1 and TRBJ1-1; D possibly corresponds to TRBD1 (5 bases). V was shortened by 6 bases and J by 3 bases, with 14 bases between the two germline ends. Germline V CDR1 and CDR2: MGHDK, SYGVNS. The CDR3 spans 14 residues. The CDR3 here is CASSRTFGDTEAFF. CDR3 sequence (DNA): TGTGCCAGCAGCAGGACATTTGGGGACACTGAAGCTTTCTTT.

The table lists this clonotype with a few counts. This chain uses TRBV28 with TRBJ2-7, with a tentative D call TRBD2 (6 bases). The CDR3 is made up of 13 amino acids. Germline loops: CDR1 MDHEN, CDR2 SYDVKM. Trimming pared 6 bases from V and 6 bases from J, leaving 15 bases between. DNA for the CDR3: TGTGCCAGCAGCAACTCTGGGGGGAGCGAGCAGTACTTC. Translation gives CASSNSGGSEQYF.

The chain joins TRBV7-9 to TRBJ1-3; D not resolved. Trimming removed 7 bases at V and 0 bases at J, with 16 bases between. The CDR3 has 16 residues. Germline CDR1 reads SEHNR; CDR2 reads FQNEAQ (reference sequence). The CDR3 nucleotides read TGTGCCAGCACTCCACAGAGCTTCTTCTCTGGAAACACCATATATTTT. Translated: CASTPQSFFSGNTIYF.

This clonotype has just a few counts. J is TRBJ2-4 and V is TRBV5-1; the match to TRBD2 covers 12 bases. With V trimmed by 4 bases and J by 6 bases, 5 bases remained unmatched. The CDR3 covers 15 residues. CDR1 and CDR2 (germline): SGHRS, YFSETQ. DNA for the CDR3: TGCGCCAGCAGCCCCAGGACTAGCGGGATAAACATTCAGTACTTC. Translated, it gives CASSPRTSGINIQYF.

This clonotype was seen a handful of times. This chain joins TRBV6-5 and TRBJ2-7, with D possibly called TRBD1 or TRBD2 (7 bases each). Germline V CDR1 and CDR2: MNHEY, SVGAGI. The CDR3 contains 12 residues. V dropped 10 bases and J dropped 4 bases, with 14 bases sitting between them. As DNA, the CDR3 is TGTGCCACCCAGGGGGGGGCGTACGAGCAGTACTTC. Its protein is CATQGGAYEQYF.

This clonotype was observed a handful of times. This sequence joins TRBV12-3 or TRBV12-4 and TRBJ1-2, with D perhaps TRBD1 (5 bases). The CDR3 spans 13 residues. V lost 7 bases and J lost 4, with 13 bases in between. The CDR3 bases are TGTGCCAGCAAGACGACAGCGGTCTATGGCTACACCTTC. Translation gives CASKTTAVYGYTF.

J is TRBJ2-7 and V is TRBV20-1; weak D call: TRBD2 (6 bases). Germline V lookup: CDR1 DFQATT, CDR2 SNEGSKA (reference sequence). The ends were cut back, 0 bases at V and 1 base at J, with 13 bases in the middle. CDR3 size: 15 residues. The CDR3 sequence: CSARDPGRGSYEQYF. The CDR3 DNA sequence: TGCAGTGCTAGAGACCCCGGGAGAGGATCCTACGAGCAGTACTTC.

This clonotype was recorded many times. V is TRBV6-2 or TRBV6-3 and J is TRBJ1-3; D gene uncertain. V was cut by 8 bases and J by 1 base, with 9 bases left in between. The CDR3 is made up of 13 amino acids. The germline V gene has CDR1 MNHEY and CDR2 SVGEGT. CDR3 loop: CASDRSSGNTIYF. The CDR3 region has the DNA TGTGCCAGCGATCGGAGTTCTGGAAACACCATATATTTT.

The chain employs TRBV6-5 and TRBJ2-3, with 7 bases aligning to TRBD2. The germline CDR1 and CDR2 sequences are MNHEY and SVGAGI. The CDR3 has 14 amino acids. Germline trimming cut 4 bases from V and 5 bases from J; bases unmatched to any gene: 6. CDR3 in amino acids: CASSSPTSVDTQYF. CDR3 nucleotide sequence: TGTGCCAGCAGTTCACCAACTAGCGTAGATACGCAGTATTTT.

The CDR3 loop is CSARVDGLVGYEQYF. CDR3 in DNA: TGCAGTGCTAGGGTAGATGGGCTGGTCGGCTACGAGCAGTACTTC. The V and J genes are TRBV20-1 and TRBJ2-7; D not certain. The CDR3 is made up of 15 amino acids. The V end was cut by 3 bases, the J end by 3 bases, with 18 bases between. CDR1 is DFQATT, CDR2 SNEGSKA, per germline (reference sequence).

The rearrangement links TRBV4-1 to TRBJ1-1; D possibly corresponds to TRBD1 (6 bases). V shed 5 bases and J shed 0 bases, with 16 bases lying between them. CDR3 size: 16 residues. Germline V gene sequence: CDR1 MGHRA, CDR2 YSYEKL. Written as DNA, the CDR3 is TGCGCCAGCAGCGCAAGAATCGGACAGTTGAACACTGAAGCTTTCTTT. It is translated as CASSARIGQLNTEAFF.

The chain carries TRBV7-9 and TRBJ1-5; D is ambiguous. The V end lost 4 bases, the J end lost 1 base, and 8 bases lay between the germline ends. CDR1 is SEHNR and CDR2 is FQNEAQ in the germline V gene (reference sequence). This CDR3 region has 14 residues. In DNA form, the CDR3 reads TGTGCCAGCAGCTCTTTAGTGAGCAATCAGCCCCAGCATTTT. This translates into CASSSLVSNQPQHF.

The CDR3 region has the DNA TGCAGTGCTAAACAACTAGCGGGAGGGAACACCGGGGAGCTGTTTTTT. This gives the protein CSAKQLAGGNTGELFF. This sequence joins TRBV20-1 and TRBJ2-2; 12 nucleotides align to TRBD2. The CDR3 consists of 16 residues. J lost 1 base, V lost 4 bases, and 4 bases had no gene match. Germline CDR1 and CDR2: DFQATT and SNEGSKA (reference sequence).

The rearrangement uses TRBV24-1 and TRBJ2-3; D uncertain. The CDR3 is 10 residues long. Trimming stripped 6 bases from V and 9 bases from J, with 6 bases between. Germline V gives CDR1 KGHDR, CDR2 SFDVKD. The CDR3 nucleotides read TGTGCCACCAGTTGGCTAACGCAGTATTTT. This gives the protein CATSWLTQYF.